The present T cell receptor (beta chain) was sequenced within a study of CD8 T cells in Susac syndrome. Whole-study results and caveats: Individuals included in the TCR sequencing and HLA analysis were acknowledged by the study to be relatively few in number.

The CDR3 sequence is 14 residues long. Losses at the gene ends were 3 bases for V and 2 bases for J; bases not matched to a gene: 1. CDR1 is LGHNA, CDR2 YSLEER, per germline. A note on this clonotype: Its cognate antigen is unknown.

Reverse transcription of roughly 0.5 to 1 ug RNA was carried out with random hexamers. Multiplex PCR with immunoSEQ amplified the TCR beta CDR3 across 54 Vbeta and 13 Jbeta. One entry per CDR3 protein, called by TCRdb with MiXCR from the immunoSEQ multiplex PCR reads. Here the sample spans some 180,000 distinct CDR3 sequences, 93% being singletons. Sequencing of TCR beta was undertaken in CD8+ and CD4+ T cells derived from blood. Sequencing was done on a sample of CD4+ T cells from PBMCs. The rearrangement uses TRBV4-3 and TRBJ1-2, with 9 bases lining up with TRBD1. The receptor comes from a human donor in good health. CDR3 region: CASSQTGGNYGYTF. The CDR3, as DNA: TGCGCCAGCAGCCAGACAGGGGGAAACTATGGCTACACCTTC.